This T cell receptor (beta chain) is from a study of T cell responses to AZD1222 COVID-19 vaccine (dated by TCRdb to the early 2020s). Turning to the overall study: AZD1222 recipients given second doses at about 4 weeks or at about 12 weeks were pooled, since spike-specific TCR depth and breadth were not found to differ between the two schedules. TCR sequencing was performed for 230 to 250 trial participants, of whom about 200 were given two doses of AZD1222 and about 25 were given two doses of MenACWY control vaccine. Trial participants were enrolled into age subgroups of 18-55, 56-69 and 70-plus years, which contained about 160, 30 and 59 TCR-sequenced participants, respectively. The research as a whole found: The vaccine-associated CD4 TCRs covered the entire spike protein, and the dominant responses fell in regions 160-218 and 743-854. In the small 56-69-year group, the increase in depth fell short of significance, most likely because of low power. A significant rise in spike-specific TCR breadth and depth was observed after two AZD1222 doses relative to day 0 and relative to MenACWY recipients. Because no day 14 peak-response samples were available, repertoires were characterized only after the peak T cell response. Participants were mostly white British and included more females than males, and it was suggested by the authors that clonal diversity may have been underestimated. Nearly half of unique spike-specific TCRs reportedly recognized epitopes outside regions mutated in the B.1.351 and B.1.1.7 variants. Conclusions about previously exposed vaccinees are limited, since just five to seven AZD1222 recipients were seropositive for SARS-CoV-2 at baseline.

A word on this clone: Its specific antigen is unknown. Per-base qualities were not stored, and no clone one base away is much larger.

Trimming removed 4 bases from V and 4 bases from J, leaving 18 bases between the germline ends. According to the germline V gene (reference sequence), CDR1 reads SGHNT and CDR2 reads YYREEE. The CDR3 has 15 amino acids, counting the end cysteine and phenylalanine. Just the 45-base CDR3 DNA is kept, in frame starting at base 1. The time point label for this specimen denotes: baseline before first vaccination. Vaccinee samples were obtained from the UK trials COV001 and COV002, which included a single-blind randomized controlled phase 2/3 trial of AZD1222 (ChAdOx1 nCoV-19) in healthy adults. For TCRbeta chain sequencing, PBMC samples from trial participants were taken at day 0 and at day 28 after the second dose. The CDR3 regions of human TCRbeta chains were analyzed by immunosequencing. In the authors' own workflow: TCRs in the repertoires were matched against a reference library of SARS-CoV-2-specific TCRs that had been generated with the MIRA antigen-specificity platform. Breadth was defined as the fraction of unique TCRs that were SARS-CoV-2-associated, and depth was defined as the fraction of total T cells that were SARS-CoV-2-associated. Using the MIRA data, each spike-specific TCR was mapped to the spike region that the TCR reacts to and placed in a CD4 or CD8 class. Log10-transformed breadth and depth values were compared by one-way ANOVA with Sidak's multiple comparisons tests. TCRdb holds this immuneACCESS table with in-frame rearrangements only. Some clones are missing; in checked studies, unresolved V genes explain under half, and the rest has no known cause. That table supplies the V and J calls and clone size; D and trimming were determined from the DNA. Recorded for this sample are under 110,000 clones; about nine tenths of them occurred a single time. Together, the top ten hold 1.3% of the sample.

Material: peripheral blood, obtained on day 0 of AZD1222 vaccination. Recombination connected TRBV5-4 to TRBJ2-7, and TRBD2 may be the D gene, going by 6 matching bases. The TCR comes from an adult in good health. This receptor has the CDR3 CASSLVGGPGYEQYF. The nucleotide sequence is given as TGTGCCAGCAGCCTGGTGGGAGGACCTGGTTACGAGCAGTACTTC.